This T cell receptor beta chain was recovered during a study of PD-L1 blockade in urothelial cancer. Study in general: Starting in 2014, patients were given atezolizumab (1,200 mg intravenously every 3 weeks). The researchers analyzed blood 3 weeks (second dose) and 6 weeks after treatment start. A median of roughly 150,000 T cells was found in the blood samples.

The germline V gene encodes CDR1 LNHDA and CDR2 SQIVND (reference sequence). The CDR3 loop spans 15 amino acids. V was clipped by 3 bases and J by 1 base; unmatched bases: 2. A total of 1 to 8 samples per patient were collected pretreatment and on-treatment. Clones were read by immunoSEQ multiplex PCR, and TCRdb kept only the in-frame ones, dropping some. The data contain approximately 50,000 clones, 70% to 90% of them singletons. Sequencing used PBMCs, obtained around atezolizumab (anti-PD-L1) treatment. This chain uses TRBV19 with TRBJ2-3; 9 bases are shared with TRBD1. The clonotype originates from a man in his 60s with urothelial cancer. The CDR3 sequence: CASSIGQGRTDTQYF. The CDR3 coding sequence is TGTGCCAGTAGTATCGGACAGGGGCGCACAGATACGCAGTATTTT.